These 9 T cell receptor beta chains share one sample of origin, sequenced in a study of T cells in Graves' hyperthyroidism and ophthalmopathy (dated by TCRdb to about 2019). The library was obtained by multiplex PCR. Sequenced on an Illumina HiSeq 2000. The TCR beta CDR3 regions were amplified from the RNA transcripts. The first round of RT-PCR for the TCR CDR3 was performed with the HTBI primer set and the Qiagen OneStep RT-PCR kit. The raw public reads went through TCRdb reprocessing: fastp at Q25, MiXCR clone calling, in-frame beta chains kept. Merged by CDR3 protein, the rows form single entries marked with the most common genes and DNA. This sample lists 500,000 to 650,000 distinct CDR3 sequences; 14% were detected once. Of the sample, 14% is held by the ten largest clones. Material: blood. The source of these receptors is a woman aged 35 to 49 with Graves' hyperthyroidism.

This clonotype has ten or more counts. The chain joins TRBV3-1 to TRBJ2-5; D uncertain. In germline, CDR1 is LGHDT, CDR2 YNNKEL (reference sequence). This CDR3 comprises 13 residues. V lost 2 bases to trimming and J lost 1 base, with 5 bases between them. CDR3 protein: CASSQLVQETQYF. Here the CDR3 DNA reads TGTGCCAGCAGCCAACTCGTCCAAGAGACCCAGTACTTC.

This clonotype was observed at least ten times. This chain links TRBV10-3 with TRBJ1-1; D is unclear. V was pared by 8 bases and J by 5 bases, with 12 bases between. The CDR3 is 12 residues long. Germline V gives CDR1 ENHRY, CDR2 SYGVKD. The CDR3 reads CAIRGLETEAFF. CDR3 bases: TGTGCCATCCGTGGTTTGGAGACTGAAGCTTTCTTT.

A word on this clonotype: The junction shows a germline mismatch at one end, possibly a read error. The chain recombines TRBV5-1 with TRBJ2-3; the match to TRBD1 covers 7 bases. Germline CDR1 is SGHRS and CDR2 is YFSETQ. The CDR3 sequence is 14 residues long. CDR3 DNA: TGCGCCAGCAGCTTGGGGACAGGCACAGGTACGCAGTATTTT. Its protein is CASSLGTGTGTQYF.

This clonotype was picked up many times. This chain uses TRBV28 with TRBJ2-3; TRBD2 aligns across 9 bases. Germline CDR1 and CDR2: MDHEN and SYDVKM. This CDR3 region has 15 residues. The J segment lost 3 bases and the V segment lost 7 bases, leaving 8 bases of the junction unmatched. The DNA for the CDR3 is TGTGCCAGCAAGATAGCGGGAGATAGGACAGATACGCAGTATTTT. Translation: CASKIAGDRTDTQYF.

This clonotype was observed at least ten times. The chain has TRBV30 and TRBJ2-7; TRBD2 agrees at 9 bases. Germline values: CDR1 GTSNPN, CDR2 SVGIG (reference sequence). V shed 3 bases and J 4 bases; nucleotides not matched to a gene: 7. The CDR3 extends over 14 amino acids. The CDR3 DNA reads TGTGCCTGGAGGGTGACTAGCGGAGGGTACGAGCAGTACTTC. Its translation is CAWRVTSGGYEQYF.

This clonotype occurred many times. This chain uses TRBV5-6 with TRBJ2-1; D remains unclear. Germline V CDR1 and CDR2: SGHDT, YYEEEE. The CDR3 is 15 amino acids. V shed 0 bases and J shed 6 bases, with 13 bases lying between them. Here the CDR3 reads CASSLGVGRFNEQFF. The CDR3, as DNA: TGTGCCAGCAGCTTGGGGGTAGGGCGGTTCAATGAGCAGTTCTTC.

This clonotype came up many times. This rearrangement joins TRBV18 to TRBJ1-5, with a tentative D call TRBD1 (5 bases). Trimming stripped 0 bases from V and 7 bases from J, with 16 bases between. Germline-derived CDR1 and CDR2 are KGHSH and LQKENI. This CDR3 contains 16 residues. The CDR3 DNA follows: TGTGCCAGCTCACCACCCAATCGCAGGGAGACCCAGCCCCAGCATTTT. Amino acid sequence: CASSPPNRRETQPQHF.

This clonotype was observed a few times. This chain links TRBV27 with TRBJ2-7; 8 nucleotides match TRBD1. Trimming at V came to 3 bases and at J to 1 base, leaving 8 bases not matched to a gene. The germline CDR1 and CDR2 sequences are MNHEY and SMNVEV (reference sequence). CDR3 size: 16 residues. The CDR3 loop is CASSFSRGLSSYEQYF. The CDR3 nucleotides are TGTGCCAGCAGTTTTTCCAGGGGGCTATCATCCTACGAGCAGTACTTC.

This clonotype was counted between two and nine times. This rearrangement joins TRBV24-1 to TRBJ2-3; the D gene is possibly TRBD2 (5 bases). CDR1 KGHDR and CDR2 SFDVKD come from the germline V gene. V lost 9 bases, J lost 2 bases, and 11 bases lay in between. The CDR3 has 13 amino acids. Here the CDR3 DNA reads TGTGCCACCCGCGGACTCAACACAGATACGCAGTATTTT. Translated: CATRGLNTDTQYF.